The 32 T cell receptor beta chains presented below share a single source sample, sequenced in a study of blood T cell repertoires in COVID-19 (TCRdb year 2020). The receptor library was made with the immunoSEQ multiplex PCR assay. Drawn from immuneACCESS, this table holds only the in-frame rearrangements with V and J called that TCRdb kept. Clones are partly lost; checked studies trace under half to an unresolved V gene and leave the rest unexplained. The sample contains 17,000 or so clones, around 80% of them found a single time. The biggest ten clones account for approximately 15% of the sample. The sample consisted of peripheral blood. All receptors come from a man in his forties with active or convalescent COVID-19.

In DNA form, the CDR3 reads TGTGCCAGCAGCTTGGTTCACAGTAACTATGGCTACACCTTC. Protein product: CASSLVHSNYGYTF. The chain is built from TRBV5-4 and TRBJ1-2; D is ambiguous. Germline CDR1 is SGHNT and CDR2 is YYREEE (reference sequence). The CDR3 extends over 14 amino acids. V was shortened by 0 bases and J by 1 base, with 7 bases between the two germline ends.

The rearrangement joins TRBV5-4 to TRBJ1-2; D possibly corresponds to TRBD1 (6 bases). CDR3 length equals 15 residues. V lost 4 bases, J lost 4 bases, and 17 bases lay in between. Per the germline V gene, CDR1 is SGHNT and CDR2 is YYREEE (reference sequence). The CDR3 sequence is CASSDQQGGGYGYTF. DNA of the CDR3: TGTGCCAGCAGCGATCAACAGGGAGGGGGCTATGGCTACACCTTC.

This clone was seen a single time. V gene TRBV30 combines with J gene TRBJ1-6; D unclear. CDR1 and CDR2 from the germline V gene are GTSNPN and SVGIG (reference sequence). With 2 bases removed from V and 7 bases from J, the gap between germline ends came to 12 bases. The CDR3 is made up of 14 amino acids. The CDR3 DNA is TGTGCCTGGAGTAGCGGGGTTGGGAATTCACCCCTCCACTTT. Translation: CAWSSGVGNSPLHF.

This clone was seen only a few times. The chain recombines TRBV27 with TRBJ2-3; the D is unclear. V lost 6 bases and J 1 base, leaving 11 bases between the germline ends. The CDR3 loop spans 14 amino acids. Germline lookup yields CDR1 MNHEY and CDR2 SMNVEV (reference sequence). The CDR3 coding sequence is TGTGCCAGCAGCTCCCTATCCCGCACAGATACGCAGTATTTT. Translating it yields CASSSLSRTDTQYF.

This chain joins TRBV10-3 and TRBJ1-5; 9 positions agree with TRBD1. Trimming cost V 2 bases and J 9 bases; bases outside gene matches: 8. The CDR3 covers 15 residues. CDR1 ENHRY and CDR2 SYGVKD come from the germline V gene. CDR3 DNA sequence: TGTGCCATCAGTGAGGTGAACAGGGGGCTTCCGCCCCAGCATTTT. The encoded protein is CAISEVNRGLPPQHF.

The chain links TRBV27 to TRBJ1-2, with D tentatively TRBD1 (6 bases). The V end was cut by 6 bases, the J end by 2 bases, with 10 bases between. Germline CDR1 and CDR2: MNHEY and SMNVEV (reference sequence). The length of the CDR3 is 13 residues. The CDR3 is CASSTQGNYGYTF. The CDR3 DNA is TGTGCCAGCAGCACACAGGGAAACTATGGCTACACCTTC.

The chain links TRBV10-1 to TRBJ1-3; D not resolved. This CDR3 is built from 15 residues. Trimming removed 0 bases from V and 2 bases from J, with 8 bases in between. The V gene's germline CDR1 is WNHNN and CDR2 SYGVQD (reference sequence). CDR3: CASSESGSPGNTIYF. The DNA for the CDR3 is TGCGCCAGCAGTGAGTCGGGCAGTCCTGGAAACACCATATATTTT.

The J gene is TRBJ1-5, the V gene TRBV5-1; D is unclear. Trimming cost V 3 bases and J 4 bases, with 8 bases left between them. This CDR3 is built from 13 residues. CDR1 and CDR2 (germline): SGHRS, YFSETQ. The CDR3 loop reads CASSYNLNQPQHF. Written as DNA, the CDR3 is TGCGCCAGCAGCTACAATCTTAATCAGCCCCAGCATTTT.

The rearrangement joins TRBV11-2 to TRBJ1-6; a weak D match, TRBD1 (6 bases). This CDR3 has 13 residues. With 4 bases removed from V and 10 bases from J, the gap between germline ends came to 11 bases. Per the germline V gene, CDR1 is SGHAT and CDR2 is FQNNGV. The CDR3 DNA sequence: TGTGCCAGCAGCTCCGGGACACCCTCACCCCTCCACTTT. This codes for CASSSGTPSPLHF.

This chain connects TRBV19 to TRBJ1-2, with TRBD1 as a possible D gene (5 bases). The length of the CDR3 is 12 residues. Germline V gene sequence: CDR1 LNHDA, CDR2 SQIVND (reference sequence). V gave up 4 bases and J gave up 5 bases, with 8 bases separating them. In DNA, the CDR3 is TGTGCCAGTAGTACCCCAGGGTATGGCTACACCTTC. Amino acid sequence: CASSTPGYGYTF.

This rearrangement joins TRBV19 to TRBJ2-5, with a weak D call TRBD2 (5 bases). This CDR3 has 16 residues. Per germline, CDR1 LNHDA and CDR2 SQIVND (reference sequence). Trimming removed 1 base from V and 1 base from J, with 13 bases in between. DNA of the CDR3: TGTGCCAGTAGTATAGGATTCTTGGCGGGCCAAGAGACCCAGTACTTC. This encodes CASSIGFLAGQETQYF.

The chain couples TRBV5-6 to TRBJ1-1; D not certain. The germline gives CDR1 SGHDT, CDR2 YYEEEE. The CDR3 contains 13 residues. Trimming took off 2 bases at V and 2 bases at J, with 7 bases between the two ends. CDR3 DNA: TGTGCCAGCAGCTTATTGGCCAACACTGAAGCTTTCTTT. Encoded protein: CASSLLANTEAFF.

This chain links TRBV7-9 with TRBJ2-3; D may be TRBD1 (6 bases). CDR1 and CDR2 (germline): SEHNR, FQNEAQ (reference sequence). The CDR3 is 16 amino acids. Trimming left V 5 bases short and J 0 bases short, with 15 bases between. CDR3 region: CASSLEGGTSTDTQYF. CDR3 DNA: TGTGCCAGCAGCCTAGAAGGGGGAACTAGCACAGATACGCAGTATTTT. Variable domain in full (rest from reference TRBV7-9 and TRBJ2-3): DTGVSQNPRHKITKRGQNVTFRCDPISEHNRLYWYRQTLGQGPEFLTYFQNEAQLEKSRLLSDRFSAERPKGSFSTLEIQRTEQGDSAMYLCASSLEGGTSTDTQYFGPGTRLTVL.

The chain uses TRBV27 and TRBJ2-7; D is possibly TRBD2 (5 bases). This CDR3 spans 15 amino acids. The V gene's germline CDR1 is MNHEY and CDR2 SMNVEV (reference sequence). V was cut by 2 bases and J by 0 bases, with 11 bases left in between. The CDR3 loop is CASSLGGERSYEQYF. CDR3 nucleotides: TGTGCCAGCAGTTTAGGTGGGGAGCGCTCCTACGAGCAGTACTTC.

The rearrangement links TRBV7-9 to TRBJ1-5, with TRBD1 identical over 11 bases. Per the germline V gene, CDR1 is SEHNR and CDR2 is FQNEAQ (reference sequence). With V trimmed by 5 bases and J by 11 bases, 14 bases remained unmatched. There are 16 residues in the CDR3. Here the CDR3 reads CASSLHGQGAYEAQHF. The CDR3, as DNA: TGTGCCAGCAGCCTTCATGGACAGGGGGCTTATGAGGCCCAGCATTTT.

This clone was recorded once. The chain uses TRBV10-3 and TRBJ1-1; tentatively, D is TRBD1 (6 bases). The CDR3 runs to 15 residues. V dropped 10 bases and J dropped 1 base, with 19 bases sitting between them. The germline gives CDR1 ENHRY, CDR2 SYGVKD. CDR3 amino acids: CATIRGGGWNTEAFF. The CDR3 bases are TGTGCCACAATTAGGGGAGGGGGTTGGAACACTGAAGCTTTCTTT.

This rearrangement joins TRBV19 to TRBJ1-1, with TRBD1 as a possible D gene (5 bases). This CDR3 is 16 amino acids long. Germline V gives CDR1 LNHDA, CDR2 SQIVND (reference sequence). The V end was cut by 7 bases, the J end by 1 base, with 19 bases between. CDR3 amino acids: CASKSLGGETNTEAFF. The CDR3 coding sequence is TGTGCCAGTAAATCGTTGGGGGGGGAAACGAACACTGAAGCTTTCTTT.

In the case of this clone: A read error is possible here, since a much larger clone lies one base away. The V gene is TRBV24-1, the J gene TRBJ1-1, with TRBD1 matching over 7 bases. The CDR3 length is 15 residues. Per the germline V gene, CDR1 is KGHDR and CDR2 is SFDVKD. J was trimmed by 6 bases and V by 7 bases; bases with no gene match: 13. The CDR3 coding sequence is TGTGCCACCAGGTACCAACCGGGACAGTTAGCTGAAGCTTTCTTT. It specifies CATRYQPGQLAEAFF.

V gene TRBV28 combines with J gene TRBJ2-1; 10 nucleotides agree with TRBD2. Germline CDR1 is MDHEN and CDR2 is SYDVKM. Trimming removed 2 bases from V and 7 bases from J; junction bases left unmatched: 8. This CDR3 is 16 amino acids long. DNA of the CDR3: TGTGCCAGCAGTTTAGGCCCCGGGACTAGCGAAAATGAGCAGTTCTTC. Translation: CASSLGPGTSENEQFF.

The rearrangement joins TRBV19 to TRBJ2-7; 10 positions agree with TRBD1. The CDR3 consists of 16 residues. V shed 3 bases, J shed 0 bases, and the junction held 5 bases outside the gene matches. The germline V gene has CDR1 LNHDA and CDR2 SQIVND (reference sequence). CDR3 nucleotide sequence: TGTGCCAGTAGTATTTCCCGGACAGGGGGCTCCTACGAGCAGTACTTC. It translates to CASSISRTGGSYEQYF.

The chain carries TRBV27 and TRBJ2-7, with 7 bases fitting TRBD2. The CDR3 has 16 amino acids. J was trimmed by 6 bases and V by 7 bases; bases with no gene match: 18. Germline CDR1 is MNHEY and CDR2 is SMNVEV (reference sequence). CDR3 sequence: CASNPMGGVGYTEQYF. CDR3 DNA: TGTGCCAGCAACCCAATGGGGGGGGTGGGCTACACCGAGCAGTACTTC.

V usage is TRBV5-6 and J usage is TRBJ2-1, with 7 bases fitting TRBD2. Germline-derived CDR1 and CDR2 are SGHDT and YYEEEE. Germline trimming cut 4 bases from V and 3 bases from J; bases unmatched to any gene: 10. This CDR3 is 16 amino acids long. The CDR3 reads CASSPYGGGYYNEQFF. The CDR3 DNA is TGTGCCAGCAGCCCGTATGGCGGGGGTTACTACAATGAGCAGTTCTTC.

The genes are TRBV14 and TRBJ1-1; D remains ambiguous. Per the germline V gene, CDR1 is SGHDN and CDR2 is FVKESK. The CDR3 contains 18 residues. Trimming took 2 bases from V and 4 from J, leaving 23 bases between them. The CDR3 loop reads CASSQPTQQDPRSTEAFF. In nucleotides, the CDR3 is TGTGCCAGCAGCCAACCAACCCAGCAGGATCCCAGAAGCACTGAAGCTTTCTTT.

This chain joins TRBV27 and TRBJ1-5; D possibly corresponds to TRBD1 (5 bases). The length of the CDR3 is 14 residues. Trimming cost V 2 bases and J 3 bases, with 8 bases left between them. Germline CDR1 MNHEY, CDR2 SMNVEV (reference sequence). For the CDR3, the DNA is TGTGCCAGCAGTTTACGGGGGGTCAATCAGCCCCAGCATTTT. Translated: CASSLRGVNQPQHF.

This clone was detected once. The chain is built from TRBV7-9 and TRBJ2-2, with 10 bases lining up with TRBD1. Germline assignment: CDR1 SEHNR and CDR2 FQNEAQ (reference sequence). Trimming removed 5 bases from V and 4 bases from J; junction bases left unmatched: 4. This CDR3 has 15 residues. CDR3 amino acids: CASSPDRGFTGELFF. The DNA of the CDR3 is TGTGCCAGCAGCCCGGACAGGGGGTTCACCGGGGAGCTGTTTTTT.

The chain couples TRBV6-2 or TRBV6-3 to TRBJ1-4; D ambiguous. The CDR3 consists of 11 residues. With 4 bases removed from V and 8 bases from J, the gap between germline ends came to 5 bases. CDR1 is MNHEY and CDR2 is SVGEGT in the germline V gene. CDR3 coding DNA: TGTGCCAGCAGTTTGAGGGAAAAACTGTTTTTT. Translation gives CASSLREKLFF.

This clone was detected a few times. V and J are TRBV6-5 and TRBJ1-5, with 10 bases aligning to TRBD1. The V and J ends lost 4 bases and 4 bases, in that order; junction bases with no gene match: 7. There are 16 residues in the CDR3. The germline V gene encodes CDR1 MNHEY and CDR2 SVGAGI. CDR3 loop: CASSLRTGGPNQPQHF. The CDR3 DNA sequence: TGTGCCAGCAGTTTGCGGACAGGGGGGCCTAATCAGCCCCAGCATTTT.

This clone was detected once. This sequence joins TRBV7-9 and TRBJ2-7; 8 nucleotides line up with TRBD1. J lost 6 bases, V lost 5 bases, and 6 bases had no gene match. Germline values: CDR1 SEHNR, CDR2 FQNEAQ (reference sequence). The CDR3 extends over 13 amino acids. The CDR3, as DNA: TGTGCCAGCAGCCTTGACAGGGGCGGCGAGCAGTACTTC. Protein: CASSLDRGGEQYF.

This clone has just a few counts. CDR3 sequence: CASSSLYQGAPLGANVLTF. CDR3 in DNA: TGCGCCAGCAGTTCCCTCTACCAGGGGGCGCCTCTGGGGGCCAACGTCCTGACTTTC. The chain links TRBV5-1 to TRBJ2-6; TRBD1 aligns across 8 bases. V lost 5 bases to trimming and J lost 4 bases; unmatched junction nucleotides: 17. Germline V lookup: CDR1 SGHRS, CDR2 YFSETQ. The CDR3 has 19 residues.

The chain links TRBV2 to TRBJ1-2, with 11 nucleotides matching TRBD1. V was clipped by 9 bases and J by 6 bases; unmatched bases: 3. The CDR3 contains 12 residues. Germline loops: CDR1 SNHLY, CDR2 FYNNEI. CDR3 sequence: CARGQGVDGYTF. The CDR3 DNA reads TGTGCCAGGGGACAGGGGGTCGATGGCTACACCTTC.

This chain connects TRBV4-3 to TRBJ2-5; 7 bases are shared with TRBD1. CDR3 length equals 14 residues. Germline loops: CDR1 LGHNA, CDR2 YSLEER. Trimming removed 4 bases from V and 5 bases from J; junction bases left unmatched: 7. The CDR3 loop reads CASSPGQERETQYF. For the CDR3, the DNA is TGCGCCAGCAGCCCCGGACAGGAGAGGGAGACCCAGTACTTC.

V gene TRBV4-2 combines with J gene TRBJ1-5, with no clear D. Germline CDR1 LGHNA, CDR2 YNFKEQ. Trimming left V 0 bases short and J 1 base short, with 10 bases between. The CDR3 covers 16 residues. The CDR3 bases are TGTGCCAGCAGCCAAGAGGGCGCAGCCAGCAATCAGCCCCAGCATTTT. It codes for CASSQEGAASNQPQHF.